This TCR beta chain originates from a study of blood T cell repertoires in COVID-19. Sequencing was performed with immunoSEQ multiplex PCR; in TCRdb, only in-frame clones are kept and a portion is missing. The sample has approximately 160,000 clones; more than 80% are singletons. Sequencing was performed on peripheral blood. This receptor was obtained from a woman aged 55-75 years with COVID-19, enrolled during active disease.

This CDR3 is CASSSWTGRTEAFF. The CDR3, as DNA: TGTGCCAGCAGCTCTTGGACAGGGAGGACTGAAGCTTTCTTT. V gene TRBV7-9 combines with J gene TRBJ1-1; 8 bases line up with TRBD1. Unmatched junction bases numbered 6, after V lost 4 bases and J lost 5 bases. In germline, CDR1 is SEHNR, CDR2 FQNEAQ (reference sequence). The CDR3 runs to 14 residues.